This T cell receptor (beta chain) was sequenced in a study of T cell responses to AZD1222 COVID-19 vaccine. This clone was counted only a few times. Its antigen is not identified. Repertoires were generated with immunoSEQ multiplex PCR, while TCRdb's copy carries only in-frame clones and drops some. The sample has roughly 120,000 clones, over 75% seen once; the top ten hold around 7%. Looked up from germline, CDR1 is MNHNS and CDR2 is SASEGT. The CDR3 is made up of 12 amino acids. Trimming left V 3 bases short and J 5 bases short, with 5 bases between. General study findings and limits: Close to half of all spike-specific TCRs reportedly target regions of the variants that are unmutated. Repertoires were sampled only after the peak T cell response. Among vaccine-associated CD4 TCRs, coverage spanned spike, with dominance at 160-218 and 743-854. Clonal diversity was possibly underestimated; the donors were predominantly white British and more often female.

The J gene is TRBJ1-5, the V gene TRBV6-1, with a weak D call TRBD1 (5 bases). This specimen was peripheral blood, taken on day 0 of AZD1222 vaccination. This sequence was found in an adult in good health. The CDR3: CASSDRDQPQHF. In DNA form, the CDR3 reads TGTGCCAGCAGTGACAGGGATCAGCCCCAGCATTTT.